This T cell receptor (beta chain) was identified during a study of shared clonotypes between healthy human individuals. Study-level results: Memory subsets had estimated richness that was generally smaller than that of naive subsets.

CD4+ cells yielded CD45RA+ naive and CD45RA-negative memory subsets. Every immunoSEQ plate was one replicate of a subset's evenly spread DNA. Each replicate PCR on the sorted subsets used around 200 ng DNA (approximately 33,000 T cell genomes). Produced via immunoSEQ multiplex PCR; TCRdb's table is partial and in-frame only. This table has millions of clones, 85% to 95% appearing once. V lost 10 bases to trimming and J lost 4 bases; unmatched junction nucleotides: 7. CDR3 size: 13 residues. Germline CDR1 and CDR2: SGHVS and FQNEAQ. With regard to this clone: Its cognate antigen is unknown.

V and J are TRBV7-8 and TRBJ1-3; 7 nucleotides align to TRBD1. The sample was naive CD4+ T cells sorted from blood. Subset meaning: CD45RA+ positively selected. This receptor was taken from a man between 18 and 35 years old in good health. The CDR3 here is CATKQGRGNTIYF. The CDR3 nucleotides read TGTGCCACCAAACAGGGGAGGGGAAACACCATATATTTT.